A single T cell receptor (beta chain) is shown here with its context. This sample stems from a study of PD-1 blockade in mismatch repair-deficient tumors. CDR1 is MNHNY and CDR2 is SVGAGI in the germline V gene (reference sequence). There are 16 residues in the CDR3. Unmatched junction bases numbered 1, after V lost 0 bases and J lost 2 bases. Mismatch repair deficiency was confirmed in all patients, by PCR or immunohistochemistry. The repertoire was sequenced with immunoSEQ multiplex PCR; TCRdb's copy has only in-frame clones and lacks some. The sample yields roughly 120,000 clones, 88% seen once. The sequence was obtained from an adult with mismatch repair-deficient cancer. This chain joins TRBV6-6 and TRBJ2-7; 13 bases fit TRBD2. The sample was peripheral blood, taken approximately 73 weeks after starting pembrolizumab. CDR3 DNA: TGTGCCAGCAGTTACTCGGGGACTAGCGGGACCTACGAGCAGTACTTC. Amino acid sequence: CASSYSGTSGTYEQYF.